This T cell receptor (beta chain) was obtained from a study of OX40 agonist ivuxolimab in advanced cancers. Study-level information: The patients received ivuxolimab by intravenous route every 2 weeks at 0.01 to 10 mg/kg. Patients undergoing dose escalation presented with hepatocellular carcinoma, melanoma, renal cell or head and neck cancer. The mean age was roughly 60 years, ranging from about 23 to 79, with about four fifths of participants male.

General observations from the study: Compared with others, partial responders at 0.1-3.0 mg/kg displayed clonal expansion among the lowest.

With regard to this clone: Its antigen remains unidentified.

The CDR3 is made up of 15 amino acids. Germline V gene lookup returns CDR1 MNHEY and CDR2 SVGAGI. V shed 2 bases and J 4 bases; nucleotides not matched to a gene: 8. Produced via immunoSEQ multiplex PCR; TCRdb's table is partial and in-frame only. The table records under 85,000 clones, roughly 85% of them present only once. The receptor comes from an adult with an advanced solid tumor such as melanoma, head and neck, liver or kidney cancer. This specimen was CD4+ or CD8+ T cells sorted from blood, taken in a trial of the OX40 agonist ivuxolimab. The chain has TRBV6-5 and TRBJ2-7, with 7 nucleotides matching TRBD1. This CDR3 is CASSYVAGGRYEQYF. The CDR3 DNA sequence: TGTGCCAGCAGTTACGTGGCAGGGGGTAGATACGAGCAGTACTTC.